A single sample is the source of the 3 T cell receptor beta chains below, sequenced in a study of blood T cell repertoires in COVID-19. Profiling relied on immunoSEQ multiplex PCR, and the TCRdb table lists in-frame clones only, not all of them. Among 120,000 or so clones, 65% to 85% were seen once, and the ten largest hold 5.9%. The material sequenced was peripheral blood. The receptors shown here come from a man at least 80 years old with active or convalescent COVID-19.

The genes are TRBV12-3 or TRBV12-4 and TRBJ2-1; no clear D gene. Deletions cut 0 bases from V and 8 bases from J, with 8 bases between. The CDR3 covers 13 residues. As DNA, the CDR3 is TGTGCCAGCAGTTTAGCGCGAGTCTATGAGCAGTTCTTC. Protein product: CASSLARVYEQFF.

The rearrangement links TRBV5-1 to TRBJ2-3, with TRBD2 matching 10 bases. V lost 2 bases to trimming and J lost 5 bases; unmatched junction nucleotides: 2. The V gene's germline CDR1 is SGHRS and CDR2 YFSETQ. This CDR3 is 14 amino acids long. The CDR3 nucleotides are TGCGCCAGCAGCTTCTTAGCGGGGGGAGATACGCAGTATTTT. Translating it yields CASSFLAGGDTQYF.

The chain has TRBV28 and TRBJ1-4; TRBD1 agrees at 7 bases. V was clipped by 6 bases and J by 4 bases; unmatched bases: 11. The germline gives CDR1 MDHEN, CDR2 SYDVKM. The CDR3 runs 16 residues. The CDR3 DNA reads TGTGCCAGCAGAGGGCAACCGGGACAGTTTAATGAAAAACTGTTTTTT. It codes for CASRGQPGQFNEKLFF.